This is a list of T cell receptor beta chains from one sample in a study of blood T cells in healthy people across ages. Each CDR3 protein is one row after TCRdb ran MiXCR on the 5' RACE reads. This sample yields approximately 1,000,000 distinct CDR3 sequences, of which more than 30% are seen a single time; approximately 14% belongs to the top ten. What was sequenced was blood. These receptors all stem from a young man in good health. Each CDR3 is given with its conserved first and last residue. D genes are given only for firm matches. Clone size is not always given. Where it is, it says once, few, many or a class for expanded clones.

cdr3_aa: CASGGGLADYNEQFF
cdr3_nt: TGTGCCAGCGGAGGGGGACTAGCGGATTACAATGAGCAGTTCTTC
clone_size: few
d_call: TRBD2
j_call: TRBJ2-1
v_call: TRBV9

cdr3_aa: CSSRGLAGRETQYF
cdr3_nt: TGCAGTTCTAGAGGACTAGCGGGCCGAGAGACCCAGTACTTC
clone_size: .
d_call: TRBD2
j_call: TRBJ2-5
v_call: TRBV20-1

cdr3_aa: CASSLLTSGFNNEQFF
cdr3_nt: TGTGCCAGCAGCCTACTGACTAGCGGTTTCAACAATGAGCAGTTCTTC
clone_size: .
d_call: TRBD2
j_call: TRBJ2-1
v_call: TRBV6-2/TRBV6-3

cdr3_aa: CSARQINNEQYF
cdr3_nt: TGCAGTGCTAGGCAGATAAACAATGAGCAGTACTTC
clone_size: .
d_call: .
j_call: TRBJ2-5
v_call: TRBV20-1

cdr3_aa: CASSPFQGTTEAFF
cdr3_nt: TGTGCCAGCAGTCCCTTTCAGGGGACCACTGAAGCTTTCTTT
clone_size: .
d_call: .
j_call: TRBJ1-1
v_call: TRBV2

cdr3_aa: CASSYSLGVTDTQYF
cdr3_nt: TGTGCCAGCAGTTACTCACTGGGGGTGACAGATACGCAGTATTTT
clone_size: .
d_call: .
j_call: TRBJ2-3
v_call: TRBV6-2/TRBV6-3

cdr3_aa: CASSYSQGHYTDTQYF
cdr3_nt: TGTGCCAGCAGTTACTCCCAGGGACATTACACAGATACGCAGTATTTT
clone_size: .
d_call: .
j_call: TRBJ2-3
v_call: TRBV6-6

cdr3_aa: CASSQVLGGSSYNEQFF
cdr3_nt: TGCGCCAGCAGCCAAGTGTTAGGGGGGAGCTCCTACAATGAGCAGTTCTTC
clone_size: .
d_call: .
j_call: TRBJ2-1
v_call: TRBV4-1

cdr3_aa: CASRTDNEQYF
cdr3_nt: TGTGCCAGCAGGACTGACAATGAGCAGTACTTC
clone_size: .
d_call: .
j_call: TRBJ2-5
v_call: TRBV7-9

cdr3_aa: CASSLNSLGGETQYF
cdr3_nt: TGTGCCAGCAGCTTAAATTCGTTGGGGGGGGAGACCCAGTACTTC
clone_size: few
d_call: TRBD2
j_call: TRBJ2-5
v_call: TRBV7-6

cdr3_aa: CASSQAAPNRGNTEAFF
cdr3_nt: TGCGCCAGCAGCCAAGCTGCGCCGAACCGGGGGAACACTGAAGCTTTCTTT
clone_size: few
d_call: .
j_call: TRBJ1-1
v_call: TRBV4-3

cdr3_aa: CASSWSRDRAEAFF
cdr3_nt: TGTGCCAGCAGCTGGTCCCGGGACAGGGCTGAAGCTTTCTTT
clone_size: .
d_call: TRBD1
j_call: TRBJ1-1
v_call: TRBV7-9

cdr3_aa: CAISPPGTGGNEQYF
cdr3_nt: TGTGCCATCAGCCCTCCCGGGACAGGGGGGAATGAGCAGTACTTC
clone_size: .
d_call: TRBD1
j_call: TRBJ2-7
v_call: TRBV10-3

cdr3_aa: CASSFIRGALNIQYF
cdr3_nt: TGTGCCAGCAGTTTTATAAGGGGGGCCCTAAACATTCAGTACTTC
clone_size: .
d_call: .
j_call: TRBJ2-4
v_call: TRBV12-3/TRBV12-4

cdr3_aa: CATSGPTTGELFF
cdr3_nt: TGTGCCACCAGTGGTCCTACCACCGGGGAGCTGTTTTTT
clone_size: .
d_call: .
j_call: TRBJ2-2
v_call: TRBV24-1

cdr3_aa: CASSFGADRVPYEQYF
cdr3_nt: TGTGCCAGCAGCTTTGGGGCGGACAGGGTCCCCTACGAGCAGTACTTC
clone_size: few
d_call: TRBD1
j_call: TRBJ2-7
v_call: TRBV5-5

cdr3_aa: CASSTGANQPQHF
cdr3_nt: TGTGCCAGCAGTACAGGTGCAAATCAGCCCCAGCATTTT
clone_size: few
d_call: .
j_call: TRBJ1-5
v_call: TRBV5-6

cdr3_aa: CASSQEQESWQFF
cdr3_nt: TGCGCCAGCAGCCAAGAACAGGAATCCTGGCAGTTCTTC
clone_size: .
d_call: .
j_call: TRBJ2-1
v_call: TRBV4-1

cdr3_aa: CASSQGQGYQPQHF
cdr3_nt: TGTGCCAGCAGCCAAGGCCAGGGCTATCAGCCCCAGCATTTT
clone_size: .
d_call: .
j_call: TRBJ1-5
v_call: TRBV3-1

cdr3_aa: CASSLRQAYGANVLTF
cdr3_nt: TGTGCCAGCAGCTTACGACAGGCCTATGGGGCCAACGTCCTGACTTTC
clone_size: few
d_call: .
j_call: TRBJ2-6
v_call: TRBV7-9

cdr3_aa: CASSSGTVVSGYTF
cdr3_nt: TGTGCCAGCAGTTCCGGGACAGTAGTGAGCGGCTACACCTTC
clone_size: few
d_call: TRBD1
j_call: TRBJ1-2
v_call: TRBV6-5

cdr3_aa: CATSDPSGGYNEQFF
cdr3_nt: TGTGCCACCAGTGACCCTAGCGGGGGGTACAATGAGCAGTTCTTC
clone_size: .
d_call: TRBD2
j_call: TRBJ2-1
v_call: TRBV24-1

cdr3_aa: CAISEDRVVGDEQFF
cdr3_nt: TGTGCCATCAGTGAGGACAGGGTTGTTGGAGATGAGCAGTTCTTC
clone_size: few
d_call: TRBD1
j_call: TRBJ2-1
v_call: TRBV10-3

cdr3_aa: CASRRTVREQYF
cdr3_nt: TGTGCCAGCAGGCGGACAGTACGAGAGCAGTACTTC
clone_size: .
d_call: .
j_call: TRBJ2-5
v_call: TRBV6-2/TRBV6-3

cdr3_aa: CASSPLATRYLGELFF
cdr3_nt: TGTGCCAGCAGCCCACTAGCTACCCGCTATCTCGGGGAGCTGTTTTTT
clone_size: few
d_call: .
j_call: TRBJ2-2
v_call: TRBV6-2/TRBV6-3

cdr3_aa: CASGIGAMNTEAFF
cdr3_nt: TGTGCCAGCGGAATCGGAGCCATGAACACTGAAGCTTTCTTT
clone_size: .
d_call: .
j_call: TRBJ1-1
v_call: TRBV6-5

cdr3_aa: CSVDSYNEQFF
cdr3_nt: TGCAGCGTCGACAGCTACAATGAGCAGTTCTTC
clone_size: few
d_call: .
j_call: TRBJ2-1
v_call: TRBV29-1

cdr3_aa: CASSLGQIYEQYF
cdr3_nt: TGTGCCAGCAGCCTGGGACAGATATACGAGCAGTACTTC
clone_size: many
d_call: TRBD1
j_call: TRBJ2-7
v_call: TRBV27

cdr3_aa: CASSRLAGGPKTDTQYF
cdr3_nt: TGTGCCAGCTCGAGACTAGCGGGGGGGCCTAAGACAGATACGCAGTATTTT
clone_size: few
d_call: TRBD2
j_call: TRBJ2-3
v_call: TRBV18

cdr3_aa: CASSESALGSPLHF
cdr3_nt: TGTGCCAGCAGTGAAAGTGCCCTGGGGTCACCCCTCCACTTT
clone_size: .
d_call: .
j_call: TRBJ1-6
v_call: TRBV6-1

cdr3_aa: CASSDRGYFEDEQFF
cdr3_nt: TGTGCCAGCAGTGACAGGGGGTATTTTGAGGATGAGCAGTTCTTC
clone_size: many
d_call: TRBD1
j_call: TRBJ2-1
v_call: TRBV6-1

cdr3_aa: CASRSGGPPKNEQFF
cdr3_nt: TGTGCCAGCAGGTCGGGGGGCCCCCCCAAAAATGAGCAGTTCTTC
clone_size: .
d_call: .
j_call: TRBJ2-1
v_call: TRBV12-3/TRBV12-4

cdr3_aa: CASSLFGQGVPVNTGELFF
cdr3_nt: TGCGCCAGCAGCTTGTTCGGACAGGGGGTTCCCGTGAACACCGGGGAGCTGTTTTTT
clone_size: few
d_call: TRBD1
j_call: TRBJ2-2
v_call: TRBV5-1

cdr3_aa: CASSLEGAALNTEAFF
cdr3_nt: TGTGCCAGCAGCTTAGAGGGGGCCGCACTGAACACTGAAGCTTTCTTT
clone_size: few
d_call: TRBD1
j_call: TRBJ1-1
v_call: TRBV7-8

cdr3_aa: CASSALGTGLYEQYF
cdr3_nt: TGTGCCAGCAGCGCCCTCGGGACAGGGCTTTACGAGCAGTACTTC
clone_size: .
d_call: TRBD1
j_call: TRBJ2-7
v_call: TRBV13

cdr3_aa: CSVSGVGYTF
cdr3_nt: TGCAGCGTTTCAGGGGTTGGCTACACCTTC
clone_size: few
d_call: .
j_call: TRBJ1-2
v_call: TRBV29-1

cdr3_aa: CASSLEEGPDTQYF
cdr3_nt: TGTGCCAGCAGCTTGGAAGAGGGGCCAGATACGCAGTATTTT
clone_size: .
d_call: .
j_call: TRBJ2-3
v_call: TRBV5-4

cdr3_aa: CASSLYLTGTGNSPLHF
cdr3_nt: TGCGCCAGCAGCTTGTATCTCACCGGGACAGGGAATTCACCCCTCCACTTT
clone_size: few
d_call: TRBD1
j_call: TRBJ1-6
v_call: TRBV5-1

cdr3_aa: CASSPQGQSNQPQHF
cdr3_nt: TGTGCCAGCAGCCCCCAGGGCCAGAGCAATCAGCCCCAGCATTTT
clone_size: .
d_call: .
j_call: TRBJ1-5
v_call: TRBV4-2

cdr3_aa: CSAGTFYNEQFF
cdr3_nt: TGCAGTGCCGGGACTTTCTACAATGAGCAGTTCTTC
clone_size: .
d_call: .
j_call: TRBJ2-1
v_call: TRBV20-1

cdr3_aa: CASSEVGANTGELFF
cdr3_nt: TGTGCCAGCAGTGAAGTAGGAGCGAACACCGGGGAGCTGTTTTTT
clone_size: .
d_call: .
j_call: TRBJ2-2
v_call: TRBV6-1

cdr3_aa: CATSRRQGAYEQYF
cdr3_nt: TGTGCCACCAGCAGAAGACAGGGGGCCTACGAGCAGTACTTC
clone_size: .
d_call: TRBD1
j_call: TRBJ2-7
v_call: TRBV15

cdr3_aa: CASSQDGRLGGYTF
cdr3_nt: TGCGCCAGCAGCCAAGACGGCCGATTAGGTGGCTACACCTTC
clone_size: many
d_call: .
j_call: TRBJ1-2
v_call: TRBV4-3

cdr3_aa: CASSQVGAGVEQFF
cdr3_nt: TGCGCCAGCAGCCAAGTCGGCGCGGGGGTTGAGCAGTTCTTC
clone_size: .
d_call: TRBD2
j_call: TRBJ2-1
v_call: TRBV4-3

cdr3_aa: CASRVGNLNTEAFF
cdr3_nt: TGTGCCAGCCGGGTAGGGAACCTGAACACTGAAGCTTTCTTT
clone_size: .
d_call: .
j_call: TRBJ1-1
v_call: TRBV6-5

cdr3_aa: CASSTRQGVIYEQYF
cdr3_nt: TGTGCCAGCAGCACCCGACAGGGGGTGATCTACGAGCAGTACTTC
clone_size: few
d_call: TRBD1
j_call: TRBJ2-7
v_call: TRBV16

cdr3_aa: CASSYLVQPQHF
cdr3_nt: TGTGCCAGCAGTTACTTGGTTCAGCCCCAGCATTTT
clone_size: few
d_call: .
j_call: TRBJ1-5
v_call: TRBV6-6

cdr3_aa: CASSNRNEQFF
cdr3_nt: TGTGCCAGCAGTAACAGGAATGAGCAGTTCTTC
clone_size: .
d_call: .
j_call: TRBJ2-1
v_call: TRBV6-2/TRBV6-3

cdr3_aa: CASSIPSANTGELFF
cdr3_nt: TGTGCCAGCAGTATACCCTCGGCGAACACCGGGGAGCTGTTTTTT
clone_size: .
d_call: .
j_call: TRBJ2-2
v_call: TRBV7-9

cdr3_aa: CASSYKFRLAGSTDMQYF
cdr3_nt: TGTGCCAGCAGTTACAAATTCAGGCTAGCGGGGAGCACAGATATGCAGTATTTT
clone_size: .
d_call: TRBD2
j_call: TRBJ2-3
v_call: TRBV6-5

cdr3_aa: CASSQVSQGAGTDTQYF
cdr3_nt: TGTGCCAGCAGCCAAGTTTCACAGGGGGCGGGCACAGATACGCAGTATTTT
clone_size: once
d_call: TRBD1
j_call: TRBJ2-3
v_call: TRBV3-1

cdr3_aa: CSAREILAGYTGELFF
cdr3_nt: TGCAGTGCTAGAGAGATCCTAGCGGGGTACACCGGGGAGCTGTTTTTT
clone_size: .
d_call: TRBD2
j_call: TRBJ2-2
v_call: TRBV20-1

cdr3_aa: CASSQIGQQETQYF
cdr3_nt: TGTGCCAGCAGCCAAATAGGGCAGCAAGAGACCCAGTACTTC
clone_size: .
d_call: .
j_call: TRBJ2-5
v_call: TRBV4-2

cdr3_aa: CASSDWVSDEQYF
cdr3_nt: TGTGCCAGCAGTGATTGGGTTTCCGACGAGCAGTACTTC
clone_size: .
d_call: .
j_call: TRBJ2-7
v_call: TRBV6-1

cdr3_aa: CASSHGQLTATNEKLFF
cdr3_nt: TGCGCCAGCAGCCACGGACAGTTAACTGCAACTAATGAAAAACTGTTTTTT
clone_size: few
d_call: .
j_call: TRBJ1-4
v_call: TRBV4-1

cdr3_aa: CASSGPLRASYNSPLHF
cdr3_nt: TGTGCCAGCAGCGGGCCTTTAAGGGCCTCCTATAATTCACCCCTCCACTTT
clone_size: .
d_call: .
j_call: TRBJ1-6
v_call: TRBV9